The entry below describes one T cell receptor beta chain. Its matching antigen is unknown. TCR beta cDNA was generated via 5'RACE template switching incorporating UMIs. No DNA is given; TCRdb re-called the 5' RACE reads and lists each CDR3 protein once. The sample has about 390,000 distinct CDR3 sequences; the top ten hold around 11%. The record originates from a study of T cells expressing NK-cell markers. CDR3 size: 14 residues. Findings of the study overall: Five to seven of the donors carried dominant NKG2C+ clonotypes that took up about 1.0-7.0% of their CD8+ T cells.

Input material: blood T cells: a sorted CD56 or NKG2C T cell subset, CD4+ or CD8+ T cells, or bulk PBMC T cells (not recorded which). The receptor's source is a woman aged 50 to 60 in good health. The J gene is TRBJ2-2, the V gene TRBV12-3 or TRBV12-4; the TCRdb call, TRBD1, lacks DNA for checking. The CDR3 reads CASTFSGDTGELFF.